Below, 26 T cell receptor beta chains from the same sample are listed, as sequenced in a study of cytomegalovirus exposure and HLA in healthy donors. 13 Jbeta primers and 60 Vbeta primers were used for the PCR. The table came from immunoSEQ multiplex PCR; TCRdb's copy has only in-frame clones and leaves some out. The sample consists of approximately 170,000 clones, approximately 67% of them appearing once. Sequences were obtained from PBMCs. Receptor source: a woman aged 18-29 years in good health and CMV-seropositive.

This clone was recorded only once. The genes are TRBV6-6 and TRBJ1-2; no clear D gene. The V gene's germline CDR1 is MNHNY and CDR2 SVGAGI (reference sequence). Trimming left V 7 bases short and J 6 bases short, with 9 bases between. CDR3 size: 11 residues. For the CDR3, the DNA is TGTGCCAGCACCCCCCGGGATGGCTACACCTTC. Protein product: CASTPRDGYTF.

The chain combines TRBV4-2 with TRBJ2-5; 15 positions match TRBD2. This CDR3 is built from 17 residues. The J segment lost 5 bases and the V segment lost 0 bases, leaving 4 bases of the junction unmatched. The germline gives CDR1 LGHNA, CDR2 YNFKEQ. In DNA, the CDR3 is TGTGCCAGCAGCCAAGAACGGGGGACTAGCGGGAGGGAGACCCAGTACTTC. This sequence encodes CASSQERGTSGRETQYF.

This clone was found a few times. This rearrangement joins TRBV6-1 to TRBJ2-3, with D perhaps TRBD2 (6 bases). The CDR3 runs to 18 residues. Germline loops: CDR1 MNHNS, CDR2 SASEGT. The V and J ends lost 1 base and 0 bases respectively, with 17 bases between them. The CDR3 spells CASSEGWGVRRSTDTQYF. CDR3 coding DNA: TGTGCCAGCAGTGAAGGTTGGGGGGTACGGCGAAGCACAGATACGCAGTATTTT.

This chain uses TRBV11-3 with TRBJ2-1; D call uncertain. V was clipped by 1 base and J by 15 bases, with 13 bases between them. From germline, CDR1 is SGHNT and CDR2 YENEEA. This CDR3 has 12 residues. CDR3 DNA: TGTGCCAGCAGCTTAGGGGCAGGAACCCCGTTCTTC. Translating gives CASSLGAGTPFF.

V usage is TRBV18 and J usage is TRBJ1-5; 8 bases match TRBD1. Germline CDR1 KGHSH, CDR2 LQKENI. The CDR3 is made up of 18 amino acids. Losses at the gene ends were 5 bases for V and 2 bases for J; bases not matched to a gene: 14. The CDR3 nucleotides read TGTGCCAGCTCAAATCGGACAGGGACGAATTTGGGCAATCAGCCCCAGCATTTT. Translated, it gives CASSNRTGTNLGNQPQHF.

CDR3 residues: CASSGGGGQFF. The DNA of the CDR3 is TGTGCCAGCAGTGGGGGCGGGGGGCAGTTCTTC. The chain joins TRBV6-1 to TRBJ2-1, with TRBD2 matching 7 bases. The CDR3 is made up of 11 amino acids. V lost 4 bases, J lost 12 bases, and 3 bases stayed unmatched. CDR1 and CDR2 from the germline V gene are MNHNS and SASEGT.

The chain recombines TRBV4-2 with TRBJ2-2; 12 bases are shared with TRBD2. The germline gives CDR1 LGHNA, CDR2 YNFKEQ. The CDR3 sequence is 20 residues long. Losses at the gene ends were 1 base for V and 4 bases for J; bases not matched to a gene: 13. CDR3 DNA sequence: TGTGCCAGCAGCCAAGGACTAGCGGGAGTTCTCACCCCGGGCACCGGGGAGCTGTTTTTT. The encoded protein is CASSQGLAGVLTPGTGELFF.

The rearrangement joins TRBV14 to TRBJ1-3, with 8 bases lining up with TRBD1. Germline trimming cut 0 bases from V and 2 bases from J; bases unmatched to any gene: 18. This CDR3 contains 21 residues. Germline V gene sequence: CDR1 SGHDN, CDR2 FVKESK. The CDR3 loop reads CASSQERGTDRGSGPGNTIYF. CDR3 nucleotides: TGTGCCAGCAGCCAAGAAAGGGGGACAGACAGGGGATCCGGCCCTGGAAACACCATATATTTT.

The chain employs TRBV2 and TRBJ2-7; 10 bases map to TRBD2. The CDR3 has 14 residues. The V gene end was trimmed by 7 bases and the J gene end by 7 bases; junction bases not matched to a gene: 10. Germline values: CDR1 SNHLY, CDR2 FYNNEI. The CDR3 reads CASTFSSGSGEQYF. Here the CDR3 DNA reads TGTGCCAGCACCTTCTCTAGCGGGAGTGGTGAGCAGTACTTC. Full variable domain (remainder filled in from reference TRBV2 and TRBJ2-7): EPEVTQTPSHQVTQMGQEVILRCVPISNHLYFYWYRQILGQKVEFLVSFYNNEISEKSEIFDDQFSVERPDGSNFTLKIRSTKLEDSAMYFCASTFSSGSGEQYFGPGTRLTVT.

A few counts support this clone. This chain connects TRBV27 to TRBJ2-2; no definite D call. The CDR3 runs 14 residues. Trimming took 3 bases from V and 0 from J, leaving 5 bases between them. The germline V gene encodes CDR1 MNHEY and CDR2 SMNVEV (reference sequence). CDR3 sequence: CASSFLTNTGELFF. The CDR3, as DNA: TGTGCCAGCAGTTTCCTTACGAACACCGGGGAGCTGTTTTTT.

This rearrangement joins TRBV5-5 to TRBJ1-5; the D gene is possibly TRBD1 (5 bases). With 6 bases removed from V and 3 bases from J, the gap between germline ends came to 22 bases. Germline loops: CDR1 SGHKS, CDR2 YYEKEE (reference sequence). CDR3 length: 17 residues. The CDR3 coding sequence is TGTGCCAGCACACGAAGTCCGGGATCGGGGGACAATCAGCCCCAGCATTTT. Translation: CASTRSPGSGDNQPQHF.

The chain combines TRBV7-9 with TRBJ1-4; perhaps TRBD1 as D (6 bases). V lost 5 bases and J lost 3, with 13 bases in between. Germline CDR1 reads SEHNR; CDR2 reads FQNEAQ (reference sequence). The CDR3 is 15 residues long. CDR3 sequence: CASSTEGGANEKLFF. Written as DNA, the CDR3 is TGTGCCAGCAGCACCGAAGGGGGGGCTAATGAAAAACTGTTTTTT.

The chain carries TRBV28 and TRBJ2-5; tentative D call: TRBD1 (6 bases). The J call may be mistaken, given a closer DNA end match to TRBJ2-7. The CDR3 length is 13 residues. CDR1 is MDHEN and CDR2 is SYDVKM in the germline V gene. This CDR3 is CASQAQGFYEQYF. The CDR3 DNA follows: TGTGCCAGCCAAGCACAGGGATTTTACGAGCAGTACTTC.

V usage is TRBV28 and J usage is TRBJ2-1; D is ambiguous. Between the trimmed V and J ends, which lost 2 bases and 0 bases, there was a span of 14 bases. This CDR3 has 17 amino acids. Germline values: CDR1 MDHEN, CDR2 SYDVKM. CDR3: CASSLSGSQSSYNEQFF. The CDR3 DNA follows: TGTGCCAGCAGTTTAAGTGGGTCACAGAGCTCCTACAATGAGCAGTTCTTC.

This clone showed up just a few times. V gene TRBV4-1 combines with J gene TRBJ2-7; 7 nucleotides line up with TRBD2. Germline V gene lookup returns CDR1 MGHRA and CDR2 YSYEKL. J was trimmed by 4 bases and V by 0 bases; bases with no gene match: 12. This CDR3 is built from 17 residues. CDR3 coding DNA: TGCGCCAGCAGCCAAGAAAGAGCCCAGCGGGGCCTATACGAGCAGTACTTC. Its protein is CASSQERAQRGLYEQYF.

The chain combines TRBV11-2 with TRBJ1-3; 10 positions match TRBD1. This CDR3 has 15 amino acids. The germline V gene has CDR1 SGHAT and CDR2 FQNNGV. After removal of 5 bases from V and 4 bases from J, the junction contained 5 bases not matched to a gene. The CDR3 is CASSPRTGGGNTIYF. CDR3 in DNA: TGTGCCAGCAGCCCAAGGACAGGGGGGGGAAACACCATATATTTT.

The rearrangement uses TRBV4-3 and TRBJ2-1, with a possible D match to TRBD2 (7 bases). Trimming removed 0 bases at V and 15 bases at J, with 15 bases between. CDR1 and CDR2 (germline): LGHNA, YSLEER. There are 13 residues in the CDR3. The CDR3 sequence: CASSQDRGAPRFF. The CDR3, as DNA: TGCGCCAGCAGCCAAGATCGGGGGGCCCCTCGGTTCTTC.

The chain uses TRBV7-8 and TRBJ2-1; perhaps TRBD2 as D (5 bases). CDR3 size: 14 residues. V gave up 5 bases and J gave up 7 bases, with 15 bases separating them. Per germline, CDR1 SGHVS and CDR2 FQNEAQ. The CDR3, as DNA: TGTGCCAGCAGCCCCTCTTTGACGGGGAATGAGCAGTTCTTC. This translates into CASSPSLTGNEQFF. Based on the CDR3 plus reference TRBV7-8 and TRBJ2-1, the full variable domain is GAGVSQSPRYKVAKRGQDVALRCDPISGHVSLFWYQQALGQGPEFLTYFQNEAQLDKSGLPSDRFFAERPEGSVSTLKIQRTQQEDSAVYLCASSPSLTGNEQFFGPGTRLTVL.

The rearrangement links TRBV7-9 to TRBJ2-5; D perhaps matches TRBD2 (7 bases). The V end was cut by 1 base, the J end by 1 base, with 13 bases between. The CDR3 runs to 16 residues. Looked up from germline, CDR1 is SEHNR and CDR2 is FQNEAQ (reference sequence). The CDR3 protein is CASSLGGGLFQETQYF. The CDR3 DNA sequence: TGTGCCAGCAGCTTAGGGGGGGGGCTATTCCAAGAGACCCAGTACTTC.

A few counts support this clone. This sequence joins TRBV7-2 and TRBJ1-1; 10 bases are shared with TRBD1. Trimming took 4 bases from V and 3 from J; bases not matched to a gene: 5. CDR3 length: 15 amino acids. The germline V gene encodes CDR1 SGHTA and CDR2 FQGNSA. The CDR3 spells CASSSQGQGYTEAFF. CDR3 bases: TGTGCCAGCAGCTCGCAGGGACAGGGGTACACTGAAGCTTTCTTT.

This clone was seen a few times. The gene calls are TRBV5-1 and TRBJ1-1; D is uncertain. From germline, CDR1 is SGHRS and CDR2 YFSETQ. Between the trimmed V and J ends, which lost 2 bases and 1 base, there was a span of 3 bases. CDR3 size: 12 residues. The CDR3 nucleotides are TGCGCCAGCAGCTTCGGGAACACTGAAGCTTTCTTT. Its protein is CASSFGNTEAFF.

This chain links TRBV10-1 with TRBJ2-1; 7 bases align to TRBD2. Germline V gene lookup returns CDR1 WNHNN and CDR2 SYGVQD (reference sequence). Unmatched junction bases numbered 3, after V lost 0 bases and J lost 7 bases. This CDR3 has 14 residues. This CDR3 is CASSESAGKNEQFF. The CDR3, as DNA: TGCGCCAGCAGTGAGTCAGCGGGGAAAAATGAGCAGTTCTTC.

This clone was seen more than once but under ten times. The rearrangement joins TRBV5-1 to TRBJ1-2, with D possibly matching TRBD1 (5 bases). CDR1 SGHRS and CDR2 YFSETQ come from the germline V gene. The CDR3 length is 13 residues. V lost 0 bases and J lost 7, with 10 bases in between. The CDR3 DNA follows: TGCGCCAGCAGCTTGGCAGGGTCGGGTGGCTACACCTTC. It yields the protein CASSLAGSGGYTF.

The CDR3 spells CASSRASGSSYEQYF. CDR3 coding DNA: TGCGCCAGCAGCCGCGCTAGCGGAAGCTCCTACGAGCAGTACTTC. This sequence joins TRBV4-1 and TRBJ2-5; 7 bases line up with TRBD2. The J call is uncertain, as TRBJ2-7 better fits the DNA end. The CDR3 runs 15 residues. Per the germline V gene, CDR1 is MGHRA and CDR2 is YSYEKL.

This chain's CDR3 is CAISENELANYGYTF. CDR3 coding DNA: TGTGCCATCAGTGAGAACGAGCTAGCTAACTATGGCTACACCTTC. The rearrangement joins TRBV10-3 to TRBJ1-2; no reliable D call. Per the germline V gene, CDR1 is ENHRY and CDR2 is SYGVKD. The germline V and J ends were trimmed by 2 bases and 0 bases, with 10 bases remaining between them. The CDR3 is 15 residues long.

This clone was recorded a few times. The V call is TRBV2, the J call TRBJ1-2, with D possibly matching TRBD1 (5 bases). CDR1 is SNHLY, CDR2 FYNNEI, per germline. Trimming pared 6 bases from V and 4 bases from J, leaving 12 bases between. This CDR3 contains 13 residues. The CDR3 nucleotides read TGTGCCAGCAGAGGGATGGGACTCTATGGCTACACCTTC. Translating gives CASRGMGLYGYTF.